These T cell receptor beta chains were read from a single sample in a study of blood T cell repertoires in COVID-19. Assay: immunoSEQ multiplex PCR; the TCRdb copy retains only in-frame clones and omits some. This sample has about 130,000 clones; roughly 79% occur once, and the top ten carry 9.5% to 14%. The source material was peripheral blood. The receptors were gathered from a human donor in a cohort sampled during active COVID-19. The CDR3 runs from the conserved cysteine through the conserved F or W. The order of the fields is V gene, J gene, CDR3 protein.

V gene: TRBV29-1
J gene: TRBJ2-7
CDR3 protein: CSVGAGTGAHEQYF

V gene: TRBV19
J gene: TRBJ1-2
CDR3 protein: CASSVRAHGYTF

V gene: TRBV28
J gene: TRBJ1-4
CDR3 protein: CASSTTGAPNEKLFF

V gene: TRBV6-5
J gene: TRBJ2-7
CDR3 protein: CASSPAGLRYEQYF

V gene: TRBV13
J gene: TRBJ2-7
CDR3 protein: CASSEDRLRGSSYEQYF

V gene: TRBV27
J gene: TRBJ1-2
CDR3 protein: CASSVDRVANYGYTF

V gene: TRBV28
J gene: TRBJ2-2
CDR3 protein: CASRTFGTGKTGELFF

V gene: TRBV6-6
J gene: TRBJ2-3
CDR3 protein: CASSYGWGPSTDTQYF

V gene: TRBV10-3
J gene: TRBJ2-3
CDR3 protein: CAISSGQGDTQYF

V gene: TRBV24-1
J gene: TRBJ2-2
CDR3 protein: CATATSGGAGTGELFF

V gene: TRBV2
J gene: TRBJ2-3
CDR3 protein: CASRTSGGGTDTQYF

V gene: TRBV28
J gene: TRBJ1-3
CDR3 protein: CASRTVTSSGNTIYF

V gene: TRBV2
J gene: TRBJ2-7
CDR3 protein: CASSGRYEQYF

V gene: TRBV11-2
J gene: TRBJ2-1
CDR3 protein: CASSGDYSYNEQFF

V gene: TRBV7-8
J gene: TRBJ1-4
CDR3 protein: CASSPWGTGNEKLFF

V gene: TRBV9
J gene: TRBJ1-3
CDR3 protein: CASSPAVGDESGNTIYF

V gene: TRBV2
J gene: TRBJ2-7
CDR3 protein: CASSDAGTGLNEQYF

V gene: TRBV27
J gene: TRBJ1-2
CDR3 protein: CASSPGHSYGYTF

V gene: TRBV19
J gene: TRBJ2-5
CDR3 protein: CASSARHNQGETQYF

V gene: TRBV5-6
J gene: TRBJ1-2
CDR3 protein: CASSPTGGSHGYTF

V gene: TRBV7-2
J gene: TRBJ2-3
CDR3 protein: CASSTRISADTQYF

V gene: TRBV2
J gene: TRBJ2-5
CDR3 protein: CASGQGLGKTQYF

V gene: TRBV5-1
J gene: TRBJ2-7
CDR3 protein: CASRSGQSSYEQYF

V gene: TRBV19
J gene: TRBJ1-2
CDR3 protein: CASTRTDYYGYTF

V gene: TRBV5-1
J gene: TRBJ2-7
CDR3 protein: CASSLEGSGVYEQYF

V gene: TRBV11-2
J gene: TRBJ1-6
CDR3 protein: CASSPASPNSPLHF

V gene: TRBV7-9
J gene: TRBJ1-1
CDR3 protein: CASSSRTGGNTEAFF

V gene: TRBV5-1
J gene: TRBJ2-1
CDR3 protein: CASSLEVLRNEQFF

V gene: TRBV9
J gene: TRBJ1-1
CDR3 protein: CASSPGGMNTEAFF

V gene: TRBV6-4
J gene: TRBJ1-4
CDR3 protein: CASSDSGGIYTNEKLFF

V gene: TRBV13
J gene: TRBJ2-1
CDR3 protein: CASSPGPSSYNEQFF

V gene: TRBV25-1
J gene: TRBJ1-2
CDR3 protein: CASQGGDYGYTF

V gene: TRBV25-1
J gene: TRBJ1-1
CDR3 protein: CASSELGSAWGQNTEAFF

V gene: TRBV10-2
J gene: TRBJ1-5
CDR3 protein: CASSESGQGFQPQHF

V gene: TRBV6-5
J gene: TRBJ2-7
CDR3 protein: CASTGGRSSYEQYF

V gene: TRBV5-4
J gene: TRBJ1-2
CDR3 protein: CASSLGYRDTGYGYTF

V gene: TRBV6-5
J gene: TRBJ1-2
CDR3 protein: CASSSWGLDRNGYTF

V gene: TRBV30
J gene: TRBJ1-3
CDR3 protein: CAWSVAGLGPGNTIYF

V gene: TRBV14
J gene: TRBJ2-7
CDR3 protein: CASSFTGRSYEQYF

V gene: TRBV2
J gene: TRBJ1-6
CDR3 protein: CASSPRDFNSPLHF

V gene: TRBV24-1
J gene: TRBJ2-3
CDR3 protein: CATSDLGEGGDTQYF

V gene: TRBV4-1
J gene: TRBJ1-4
CDR3 protein: CASSRDKTGVNEKLFF

V gene: TRBV18
J gene: TRBJ1-2
CDR3 protein: CASSPRLQYYGYTF